This T cell receptor (beta chain) emerged from a study of shared clonotypes between healthy human individuals. CD4+ cells underwent separation, giving CD45RA+ naive and CD45RA-negative memory subsets. On this clone itself: Its antigen is still unknown.

The table came from immunoSEQ multiplex PCR; TCRdb's copy has only in-frame clones and leaves some out. This sample yields some 2.4 million clones, of which under 95% are seen a single time; roughly 0.39% belongs to the top ten. Trimming pared 6 bases from V and 0 bases from J, leaving 8 bases between. The CDR3 is 13 residues long. Germline CDR1 and CDR2: SEHNR and FQNEAQ (reference sequence). Regarding the study as a whole: Among a handful of donors, roughly 5% of naive CD4 clonotypes were found in common. Even with large depth, rarefaction showed that sorted-subset sequencing was incomplete.

The specimen sequenced was naive CD4+ T cells from PBMCs. Subset: CD45RA+ positively selected. The receptor was derived from a man between 18 and 29 years old in good health. Some clones in this sample may be carry-over from other donors' samples. The chain is built from TRBV7-9 and TRBJ1-2; D not resolved. The CDR3 nucleotides read TGTGCCAGCAGTAGGCAGGCTAACTATGGCTACACCTTC. Protein sequence: CASSRQANYGYTF.